One sample yielded the 19 T cell receptor beta chains listed below, sequenced in a study of blood T cell repertoires in COVID-19. Here immunoSEQ multiplex PCR was the method, and the copy in TCRdb shows in-frame clones only, minus some. The table shows 70,000 to 80,000 clones, with approximately 83% occurring only once. The sample comprised peripheral blood. All receptors come from a human donor in a cohort sampled during active COVID-19.

J is TRBJ1-1 and V is TRBV10-1; maybe TRBD1 (5 bases). Germline V gene sequence: CDR1 WNHNN, CDR2 SYGVQD (reference sequence). V gave up 6 bases and J gave up 2 bases, with 13 bases separating them. The CDR3 totals 14 residues. CDR3 sequence: CASRSGTGNTEAFF. As DNA, the CDR3 is TGCGCCAGCAGGAGCGGGACGGGAAACACTGAAGCTTTCTTT.

Note on this clone: Mismatch with germline at one junction end may stem from a read error. The DNA for the CDR3 is TGTGCCAGCAGCTTGTCAGGGACAATACACGGGCGGAGATTT. It yields the protein CASSLSGTIHGRRF. The chain employs TRBV5-8 and TRBJ1-4; D is possibly TRBD1 (6 bases). This CDR3 is built from 14 residues. CDR1 SGHTS and CDR2 YDEGEE come from the germline V gene.

V gene TRBV18 combines with J gene TRBJ2-3; no firm D call. The CDR3 length is 15 residues. Germline V gene lookup returns CDR1 KGHSH and CDR2 LQKENI. V was cut by 0 bases and J by 3 bases, with 10 bases left in between. The CDR3 loop is CASSPPGATTDTQYF. The CDR3 DNA reads as TGTGCCAGCTCACCACCGGGCGCTACTACAGATACGCAGTATTTT. Combining the CDR3 with reference TRBV18 and TRBJ2-3 gives the whole variable domain NAGVMQNPRHLVRRRGQEARLRCSPMKGHSHVYWYRQLPEEGLKFMVYLQKENIIDESGMPKERFSAEFPKEGPSILRIQQVVRGDSAAYFCASSPPGATTDTQYFGPGTRLTVL.

The V call is TRBV7-2, the J call TRBJ1-2; TRBD1 aligns across 7 bases. Trimming removed 1 base from V and 8 bases from J; junction bases left unmatched: 4. The CDR3 is 13 amino acids. Germline V gives CDR1 SGHTA, CDR2 FQGNSA. The CDR3 reads CASSLVGGGGYTF. CDR3 coding DNA: TGTGCCAGCAGCTTAGTAGGGGGCGGAGGCTACACCTTC.

This rearrangement joins TRBV5-5 to TRBJ2-2; no reliable D call. The CDR3 consists of 15 residues. V was clipped by 0 bases and J by 6 bases, with 12 bases between them. From germline, CDR1 is SGHKS and CDR2 YYEKEE (reference sequence). The CDR3 region is CASSLAVAIAGELFF. CDR3 nucleotide sequence: TGTGCCAGCAGCTTGGCGGTCGCCATTGCCGGGGAGCTGTTTTTT.

This rearrangement joins TRBV18 to TRBJ2-7; 11 nucleotides match TRBD2. This CDR3 comprises 16 residues. Germline-derived CDR1 and CDR2 are KGHSH and LQKENI. The V and J ends lost 0 bases and 5 bases, in that order; junction bases with no gene match: 6. The DNA of the CDR3 is TGTGCCAGCTCACCACCAAGTAGCGGGGGGGCCCACGAGCAGTACTTC. Protein: CASSPPSSGGAHEQYF.

This clone was counted a single time. The chain employs TRBV30 and TRBJ1-2, with 7 bases that match TRBD1. The J segment lost 10 bases and the V segment lost 0 bases, leaving 11 bases of the junction unmatched. The CDR3 is 14 residues long. Per the germline V gene, CDR1 is GTSNPN and CDR2 is SVGIG (reference sequence). The CDR3 region has the DNA TGTGCCTGGAGTGTACAGGGCAGGGGGGTTGCCTACACCTTC. It codes for CAWSVQGRGVAYTF.

The chain links TRBV9 to TRBJ2-5, with TRBD2 identical over 8 bases. The CDR3 contains 15 residues. Trimming at V came to 0 bases and at J to 0 bases, leaving 1 base not matched to a gene. The germline CDR1 and CDR2 sequences are SGDLS and YYNGEE. The CDR3 region has the DNA TGTGCCAGCAGCGTAGCGGGGGGGTACCAAGAGACCCAGTACTTC. Amino acids: CASSVAGGYQETQYF.

This chain joins TRBV7-2 and TRBJ2-3; 8 positions agree with TRBD2. CDR1 is SGHTA, CDR2 FQGNSA, per germline. V gave up 3 bases and J gave up 2 bases; unmatched junction bases: 1. The CDR3 totals 14 residues. The CDR3 nucleotides are TGTGCCAGCAGCTTCGGGGGGGCCACAGATACGCAGTATTTT. It is translated as CASSFGGATDTQYF.

The chain employs TRBV6-5 and TRBJ2-5, with 10 nucleotides matching TRBD1. The CDR3 is 14 amino acids. Germline CDR1 and CDR2: MNHEY and SVGAGI. V lost 6 bases and J lost 3; bases outside the gene matches: 4. The CDR3 sequence is CASRSGQGKETQYF. The CDR3 nucleotides read TGTGCCAGCAGATCGGGACAGGGGAAAGAGACCCAGTACTTC.

The V call is TRBV7-2, the J call TRBJ2-2; 7 positions agree with TRBD2. CDR3 size: 14 residues. The germline V gene encodes CDR1 SGHTA and CDR2 FQGNSA. After removal of 7 bases from V and 4 bases from J, the junction contained 6 bases not matched to a gene. The CDR3, as DNA: TGTGCCAGCACCTCCCGCGGGGGCACCGGGGAGCTGTTTTTT. Translating gives CASTSRGGTGELFF.

The gene calls are TRBV10-3 and TRBJ2-5, with 7 bases matching TRBD1. CDR1 ENHRY and CDR2 SYGVKD come from the germline V gene. The J segment lost 4 bases and the V segment lost 4 bases, leaving 6 bases of the junction unmatched. This CDR3 is built from 14 residues. In DNA, the CDR3 is TGTGCCATCAGTGCCTCACAGGGGCCAGAGACCCAGTACTTC. It encodes CAISASQGPETQYF.

V usage is TRBV9 and J usage is TRBJ2-7; 14 bases are shared with TRBD2. The germline gives CDR1 SGDLS, CDR2 YYNGEE. This CDR3 has 16 residues. V lost 4 bases, J lost 7 bases, and 10 bases stayed unmatched. CDR3 amino acids: CASSRTPGLAGEEQYF. The CDR3 nucleotides read TGTGCCAGCAGCCGGACACCGGGACTAGCGGGGGAGGAGCAGTACTTC.

The rearrangement joins TRBV24-1 to TRBJ1-2, with TRBD1 identical over 8 bases. The CDR3 covers 16 residues. The trim removed 2 bases at V and 4 bases at J, leaving 8 bases unmatched. The V gene's germline CDR1 is KGHDR and CDR2 SFDVKD. This CDR3 is CATSDSYTGTGYGYTF. CDR3 DNA sequence: TGTGCCACCAGTGATTCCTACACCGGGACAGGCTATGGCTACACCTTC.

V is TRBV2 and J is TRBJ2-7; 8 bases are a match to TRBD1. The CDR3 is 12 amino acids. Trimming at V came to 3 bases and at J to 6 bases, leaving 1 base not matched to a gene. Germline loops: CDR1 SNHLY, CDR2 FYNNEI. This CDR3 is CASSDGTGEQYF. The CDR3 region has the DNA TGTGCCAGCAGTGATGGGACAGGCGAGCAGTACTTC.

The chain links TRBV19 to TRBJ1-3; D is unclear. The V gene lost 3 bases and the J gene lost 2 bases, with 8 bases spanning the gap. The germline gives CDR1 LNHDA, CDR2 SQIVND (reference sequence). The CDR3 length is 14 residues. The CDR3 DNA sequence: TGTGCCAGTAGTATCGGTGAAGCTGGAAACACCATATATTTT. It translates to CASSIGEAGNTIYF.

This rearrangement joins TRBV5-4 to TRBJ2-3; the match to TRBD1 covers 7 bases. The germline CDR1 and CDR2 sequences are SGHNT and YYREEE (reference sequence). V lost 3 bases, J lost 6 bases, and 7 bases stayed unmatched. The CDR3 runs to 14 residues. The CDR3 is CASSSRDRWDTQYF. The CDR3, as DNA: TGTGCCAGCAGCTCCCGGGACAGATGGGATACGCAGTATTTT.

The V gene is TRBV11-2, the J gene TRBJ2-4, with D possibly matching TRBD1 (6 bases). V lost 5 bases and J lost 8, with 19 bases in between. Germline loops: CDR1 SGHAT, CDR2 FQNNGV. The CDR3 totals 15 residues. The CDR3 DNA reads as TGTGCCAGCAGCAAGACAGGAGGTCGCGCGGACATTCAGTACTTC. Its translation is CASSKTGGRADIQYF.

The gene calls are TRBV7-2 and TRBJ1-5, with 8 positions matching TRBD1. Germline assignment: CDR1 SGHTA and CDR2 FQGNSA. CDR3 length equals 14 residues. The junction had 5 bases not matched to a gene; V was cut back by 4 bases and J by 6 bases. The CDR3 DNA sequence: TGTGCCAGCAGCTCCGGACAGGGAGCTCAGCCCCAGCATTTT. Its protein product is CASSSGQGAQPQHF.